The rows below give T cell receptor beta chains drawn from one sample of a study of cytomegalovirus exposure and HLA in healthy donors. Repertoires were generated with immunoSEQ multiplex PCR, while TCRdb's copy carries only in-frame clones and drops some. This table has fewer than 200,000 clones, 75% to 85% appearing once. Sequencing was carried out using PBMCs. The receptors stem from a boy aged 10-17 years in good health and CMV-seronegative. CDR3s include the opening cysteine and the closing phenylalanine or tryptophan. D genes are given only for firm matches. The size field is filled for only some rows; it gives once, few, many or a size class.

clone size	J gene	D gene	V gene	CDR3 protein	CDR3 DNA
NA	TRBJ2-7	TRBD2	TRBV7-9	CSSSAGGTYEQYF	TGTTCCAGCTCTGCCGGGGGGACCTACGAGCAGTACTTC
NA	TRBJ1-5	NA	TRBV14	CASSQLGGNQPQHF	TGTGCCAGCAGCCAACTGGGGGGAAATCAGCCCCAGCATTTT
once	TRBJ1-2	TRBD1	TRBV5-1	CASSLDRGISYGYTF	TGCGCCAGCAGCTTGGACAGGGGGATCAGCTATGGCTACACCTTC
NA	TRBJ2-7	TRBD1	TRBV10-2	CASSYGTGSSYEQYF	TGCGCCAGCAGTTACGGGACAGGTAGCTCCTACGAGCAGTACTTC
NA	TRBJ1-2	TRBD1	TRBV27	CASSTSRQGDANYGYTF	TGTGCCAGCAGTACCTCGCGACAGGGAGATGCTAACTATGGCTACACCTTC
NA	TRBJ1-2	NA	TRBV2	CASSEGPGAGYTF	TGTGCCAGCAGTGAGGGGCCAGGGGCTGGCTACACCTTC
NA	TRBJ1-1	TRBD1	TRBV14	CASSRNPGQGGFF	TGTGCCAGCAGCCGTAACCCGGGACAGGGAGGTTTCTTT
NA	TRBJ1-1	NA	TRBV10-3	CAISESSGGDTEAFF	TGTGCCATCAGTGAGTCCTCTGGGGGGGATACTGAAGCTTTCTTT
few	TRBJ2-7	NA	TRBV4-1	CASGSPGDYEQYF	TGCGCCAGCGGGTCCCCAGGGGATTACGAGCAGTACTTC
NA	TRBJ2-5	TRBD1	TRBV6-5	CASSYSRDRSQTQYF	TGTGCCAGCAGTTATTCCCGGGACAGGAGCCAGACCCAGTACTTC
NA	TRBJ2-3	TRBD2	TRBV7-8	CASSLVDGGPSGRDTDTQYF	TGTGCCAGCAGCTTAGTGGACGGGGGACCTAGCGGGAGGGACACAGATACGCAGTATTTT
NA	TRBJ2-7	NA	TRBV4-3	CASSQDLGRFSYEQYF	TGCGCCAGCAGCCAAGATCTGGGCAGATTTTCCTACGAGCAGTACTTC
NA	TRBJ1-2	TRBD1	TRBV6-6	CASRDRVNYGYTF	TGTGCCAGCCGGGACAGGGTGAACTATGGCTACACCTTC
NA	TRBJ2-1	NA	TRBV5-4	CASTLRGYNEQFF	TGTGCCAGCACCTTGAGGGGTTACAATGAGCAGTTCTTC
few	TRBJ2-7	NA	TRBV6-1	CASSWLYGEQYF	TGTGCCAGCAGTTGGCTTTACGGGGAGCAGTACTTC
NA	TRBJ1-2	NA	TRBV7-8	CASSVRFEGDYGYTF	TGTGCCAGCAGCGTGCGGTTTGAGGGCGACTATGGCTACACCTTC
NA	TRBJ1-1	NA	TRBV27	CASRRWGAEAFF	TGTGCCAGCAGAAGATGGGGGGCTGAAGCTTTCTTT
NA	TRBJ1-5	TRBD1	TRBV4-1	CASSQGTGSHQPQHF	TGCGCCAGCAGCCAAGGGACAGGGTCACATCAGCCCCAGCATTTT
few	TRBJ1-3	NA	TRBV9	CASSELPDPGGAGNTIYF	TGTGCCAGCAGCGAACTACCTGACCCGGGAGGCGCAGGAAACACCATATATTTT
once	TRBJ2-1	NA	TRBV7-2	CASSLASGAYNEQFF	TGTGCCAGCAGCTTAGCTAGCGGAGCCTACAATGAGCAGTTCTTC
once	TRBJ1-2	TRBD1	TRBV5-6	CASSSRTGWDGYTF	TGTGCCAGCAGCTCTCGGACAGGATGGGATGGCTACACCTTC
NA	TRBJ1-2	NA	TRBV30	CAWIKYDYGYTF	TGTGCCTGGATTAAATATGACTATGGCTACACCTTC
NA	TRBJ1-2	NA	TRBV7-9	CASSLGQAGYTF	TGTGCCAGCAGCTTAGGGCAGGCAGGCTACACCTTC
NA	TRBJ1-1	NA	TRBV7-9	CASSLERSNTEAFF	TGTGCCAGCAGCTTAGAACGGTCGAACACTGAAGCTTTCTTT
NA	TRBJ2-1	NA	TRBV11-1	CASSPYRETYNEQFF	TGTGCCAGCAGCCCCTACCGCGAGACCTACAATGAGCAGTTCTTC
NA	TRBJ2-7	NA	TRBV19	CASSPGGNYEQYF	TGTGCCAGTAGTCCGGGCGGGAACTACGAGCAGTACTTC
NA	TRBJ2-7	NA	TRBV27	CASSLQGVNEQYF	TGTGCCAGCAGTTTACAGGGTGTCAACGAGCAGTACTTC
once	TRBJ2-6	TRBD1	TRBV5-1	CASTPRDRSLVSGANVLTF	TGCGCCAGCACCCCCAGGGACAGGAGTTTAGTATCTGGGGCCAACGTCCTGACTTTC
once	TRBJ2-2	TRBD1	TRBV7-9	CASSRSPGQGIRELFF	TGTGCCAGCAGCAGATCCCCGGGACAGGGAATCCGGGAGCTGTTTTTT
NA	TRBJ1-1	NA	TRBV5-1	CASSRGQVDTEAFF	TGCGCCAGCAGCCGGGGACAAGTTGACACTGAAGCTTTCTTT
NA	TRBJ2-7	NA	TRBV4-1	CASSQATGGEQYF	TGCGCCAGCAGCCAAGCAACAGGCGGCGAGCAGTACTTC
NA	TRBJ2-1	NA	TRBV7-9	CASSPEPGNEQFF	TGTGCCAGCAGCCCGGAACCAGGGAACGAGCAGTTCTTC
NA	TRBJ2-7	NA	TRBV7-9	CSSSRTDYEQYF	TGTTCCAGCAGCCGGACAGACTACGAGCAGTACTTC
NA	TRBJ1-6	NA	TRBV30	CAWSRQGESPLHF	TGTGCCTGGAGCCGTCAGGGTGAATCACCCCTCCACTTT
NA	TRBJ2-2	TRBD2	TRBV7-2	CASSLRDWTGGVVTGELFF	TGTGCCAGCAGCCTCAGGGACTGGACGGGAGGTGTGGTCACCGGGGAGCTGTTTTTT
NA	TRBJ2-3	TRBD1	TRBV19	CASSPRGQVRTQYF	TGTGCCAGTAGTCCCAGGGGGCAAGTTCGTACGCAGTATTTT
NA	TRBJ1-5	TRBD1	TRBV4-1	CASGQGFQPQHF	TGCGCCAGCGGACAGGGGTTTCAGCCCCAGCATTTT
once	TRBJ1-6	NA	TRBV6-5	CATSGARSSPLHF	TGTGCCACTAGCGGGGCGAGGAGTTCACCCCTCCACTTT
few	TRBJ2-7	TRBD1	TRBV27	CASSFRGDRLYEQYF	TGTGCCAGCAGTTTTAGGGGGGACAGGCTCTACGAGCAGTACTTC
once	TRBJ1-1	TRBD1	TRBV29-1	CSVGGQGADTEAFF	TGCAGCGTTGGAGGACAGGGGGCAGACACTGAAGCTTTCTTT
NA	TRBJ1-2	TRBD1	TRBV30	CAWSVRDRGSGYTF	TGTGCCTGGAGTGTAAGGGACAGGGGTAGTGGCTACACCTTC
NA	TRBJ2-1	TRBD1	TRBV5-1	CASSRMPGQTYNEQFF	TGCGCCAGCAGTCGTATGCCGGGACAGACATACAATGAGCAGTTCTTC
NA	TRBJ2-2	NA	TRBV7-2	CASSLDNQGTGELFF	TGTGCCAGCAGCTTAGATAACCAGGGCACCGGGGAGCTGTTTTTT
NA	TRBJ1-2	NA	TRBV29-1	CSVEREGRGGYTF	TGCAGCGTTGAGAGGGAGGGGAGGGGTGGCTACACCTTC
NA	TRBJ1-5	TRBD1	TRBV2	CASGAGGTYSNQPQHF	TGTGCCAGTGGGGCAGGGGGGACGTATAGCAATCAGCCCCAGCATTTT
NA	TRBJ2-3	NA	TRBV7-9	CASSSWTDFPDTQYF	TGTGCCAGCAGCTCGTGGACAGATTTCCCAGATACGCAGTATTTT
NA	TRBJ1-1	NA	TRBV2	CASSEGSPEAFF	TGTGCCAGCAGTGAGGGCAGTCCTGAAGCTTTCTTT
NA	TRBJ1-1	NA	TRBV9	CASSVDQDTEAFF	TGTGCCAGCAGCGTAGATCAGGACACTGAAGCTTTCTTT
once	TRBJ2-1	TRBD2	TRBV7-6	CASSSPTFLAGENEQFF	TGTGCCAGCAGCTCACCTACCTTCCTAGCGGGAGAGAATGAGCAGTTCTTC
NA	TRBJ1-1	TRBD1	TRBV29-1	CSVRGTDTLNTEAFF	TGCAGCGTTAGGGGGACAGATACTCTGAACACTGAAGCTTTCTTT
NA	TRBJ2-3	TRBD1	TRBV29-1	CSVLRDRADTQYF	TGCAGCGTCTTACGGGACAGGGCAGATACGCAGTATTTT
NA	TRBJ2-3	NA	TRBV5-4	CASSLPASGTDTQYF	TGTGCCAGCAGCTTGCCGGCTAGCGGCACAGATACGCAGTATTTT
NA	TRBJ2-3	TRBD2	TRBV19	CASSGTSGGGIDTQYF	TGTGCCAGTAGTGGGACTAGCGGGGGAGGTATAGATACGCAGTATTTT
NA	TRBJ2-5	NA	TRBV7-7	CASSQGYQETQYF	TGTGCTAGCAGCCAGGGGTACCAAGAGACCCAGTACTTC